These 27 T cell receptor beta chains were sequenced from one sample in a study of T cells in Graves' hyperthyroidism and ophthalmopathy. Using RNA transcripts as the source, TCR beta CDR3 regions were amplified. The TCR CDR3 was amplified in a first-round RT-PCR using the HTBI primer set. Using its own MiXCR run on the multiplex PCR reads, TCRdb lists one record per CDR3 protein. The sample contains some 600,000 distinct CDR3 sequences, more than 11% of which appear only once. Specimen: blood. These receptors all stem from a woman between 25 and 40 years old with Graves' hyperthyroidism that later progressed to Graves' ophthalmopathy.

This clonotype showed up many times. This chain uses TRBV25-1 with TRBJ2-7, with TRBD1 matching over 10 bases. The trim removed 3 bases at V and 0 bases at J, leaving 2 bases unmatched. From germline, CDR1 is MGHDK and CDR2 SYGVNS. This CDR3 is built from 15 residues. The CDR3 region is CASSDGQGVSYEQYF. CDR3 sequence (DNA): TGTGCCAGCAGTGACGGACAGGGGGTCTCCTACGAGCAGTACTTC.

About this clonotype: This may be a read error: a much more frequent sequence differs by one nucleotide. Since no conserved phenylalanine or tryptophan closes the CDR3, a read error is the likely cause. The CDR3 here is CASSANRQGIATNEKLFC. The CDR3, as DNA: TGTGCCAGCAGCGCAAACAGACAGGGTATTGCAACTAATGAAAAACTGTTTTGT. The chain couples TRBV9 to TRBJ1-4; 7 nucleotides line up with TRBD1. CDR1 is SGDLS, CDR2 YYNGEE, per germline. V dropped 3 bases and J dropped 0; count of bases not matched to a gene: 11. The length of the CDR3 is 18 residues.

This clonotype has at least ten counts. The CDR3 coding sequence is TGTGCCAGCAGCTTAACCGCGGGAGAGAGCACAGATACGCAGTATTTT. It translates to CASSLTAGESTDTQYF. This chain links TRBV7-3 with TRBJ2-3; 7 positions agree with TRBD2. CDR1 is SGHTA, CDR2 FQGTGA, per germline. The CDR3 sequence is 16 residues long. The V segment lost 0 bases and the J segment 0 bases; nucleotides outside the gene matches: 3.

This clonotype was detected a few times. The chain links TRBV18 to TRBJ2-3; D gene unclear. Germline loops: CDR1 KGHSH, CDR2 LQKENI. The CDR3 consists of 14 residues. V lost 2 bases and J 3 bases, leaving 9 bases between the germline ends. The CDR3 coding sequence is TGTGCCAGCTCACCAAGAATTGGGACAGATACGCAGTATTTT. Translation gives CASSPRIGTDTQYF.

This clonotype was detected ten times or more. The rearrangement links TRBV2 to TRBJ2-4; D is undetermined. The V end was cut by 8 bases, the J end by 0 bases, with 14 bases between. This CDR3 contains 15 residues. CDR1 is SNHLY, CDR2 FYNNEI, per germline. Written as DNA, the CDR3 is TGTGCCAGCGCAATCTCCGCACTAGCCAAAAACATTCAGTACTTC. This codes for CASAISALAKNIQYF. The whole variable domain, remainder taken from reference TRBV2 and TRBJ2-4, is EPEVTQTPSHQVTQMGQEVILRCVPISNHLYFYWYRQILGQKVEFLVSFYNNEISEKSEIFDDQFSVERPDGSNFTLKIRSTKLEDSAMYFCASAISALAKNIQYFGAGTRLSVL.

This clonotype was picked up many times. The CDR3 is CASSLPSQGSGSDNEQFF. DNA of the CDR3: TGTGCCAGCAGCTTACCCTCCCAGGGTAGCGGGAGTGACAATGAGCAGTTCTTC. This sequence joins TRBV7-9 and TRBJ2-1; 9 bases match TRBD2. Trimming cost V 2 bases and J 5 bases; bases outside gene matches: 13. Germline lookup yields CDR1 SEHNR and CDR2 FQNEAQ (reference sequence). The CDR3 consists of 18 residues.

This clonotype occurred many times. The chain links TRBV11-2 to TRBJ2-3; a possible D gene is TRBD2 (6 bases). There are 16 residues in the CDR3. The germline gives CDR1 SGHAT, CDR2 FQNNGV. Between the trimmed V and J ends, which lost 1 base and 4 bases, there was a span of 15 bases. CDR3 region: CASSLVWGWGADTQYF. In DNA, the CDR3 is TGTGCCAGCAGCTTAGTTTGGGGCTGGGGGGCAGATACGCAGTATTTT.

The sample holds many counts of this clonotype. The chain couples TRBV2 to TRBJ1-2; tentatively, D is TRBD1 (5 bases). Trimming pared 1 base from V and 5 bases from J, leaving 17 bases between. CDR3 size: 16 residues. Germline V gene lookup returns CDR1 SNHLY and CDR2 FYNNEI. The CDR3 DNA sequence: TGTGCCAGCAGTGAAGGGACCGGGGGGTTACGTTATGGCTACACCTTC. Its translation is CASSEGTGGLRYGYTF.

This clonotype was seen repeatedly, ten times or more. The V call is TRBV12-3 or TRBV12-4, the J call TRBJ2-2; D remains ambiguous. The CDR3 totals 13 residues. V lost 6 bases, J lost 2 bases, and 7 bases lay in between. CDR3 amino acids: CASRKANTGELFF. CDR3 DNA sequence: TGTGCCAGCAGAAAGGCAAACACCGGGGAGCTGTTTTTT.

This clonotype has at least ten counts. The chain employs TRBV3-1 and TRBJ2-7; D is unresolved. The V gene lost 4 bases and the J gene lost 2 bases, with 6 bases spanning the gap. Germline V gene data show CDR1 as LGHDT and CDR2 as YNNKEL (reference sequence). This CDR3 is built from 12 residues. CDR3 residues: CASSRQAYEQYF. The CDR3 region has the DNA TGTGCCAGCAGCCGTCAAGCCTACGAGCAGTACTTC.

This clonotype was picked up many times. The chain joins TRBV29-1 to TRBJ2-1; 7 nucleotides align to TRBD1. The V gene end was trimmed by 7 bases and the J gene end by 12 bases; junction bases not matched to a gene: 9. The length of the CDR3 is 11 residues. CDR1 SQVTM and CDR2 ANQGSEA come from the germline V gene. CDR3 sequence reads: CSARQGEGQFF. DNA for the CDR3: TGCAGCGCCCGTCAGGGGGAAGGGCAGTTCTTC.

There are many counts of this clonotype. V and J are TRBV24-1 and TRBJ2-1, with D maybe TRBD2 (8 bases). The CDR3 has 17 amino acids. The germline V gene encodes CDR1 KGHDR and CDR2 SFDVKD. V lost 4 bases to trimming and J lost 3 bases, with 18 bases between them. CDR3 bases: TGTGCCACCAGTGACCCGAGGGGGCTAGCGGGCTACAATGAGCAGTTCTTC. This sequence encodes CATSDPRGLAGYNEQFF.

This clonotype was seen only a few times. The rearrangement uses TRBV19 and TRBJ2-3, with 7 positions matching TRBD2. J lost 4 bases, V lost 8 bases, and 15 bases had no gene match. This CDR3 has 16 residues. In germline, CDR1 is LNHDA, CDR2 SQIVND (reference sequence). CDR3 bases: TGTGCCAGTTGCCGAGTTGCGGGAGTAGTTCCAGATACGCAGTATTTT. Translation gives CASCRVAGVVPDTQYF. Filled out from reference TRBV19 and TRBJ2-3, the complete variable domain reads DGGITQSPKYLFRKEGQNVTLSCEQNLNHDAMYWYRQDPGQGLRLIYYSQIVNDFQKGDIAEGYSVSREKKESFPLTVTSAQKNPTAFYLCASCRVAGVVPDTQYFGPGTRLTVL.

This clonotype was recorded many times. The rearrangement uses TRBV2 and TRBJ1-2; 8 bases are shared with TRBD1. The CDR3 covers 15 residues. Germline loops: CDR1 SNHLY, CDR2 FYNNEI. The V segment lost 7 bases and the J segment 6 bases; nucleotides outside the gene matches: 13. The CDR3 bases are TGTGCCAGCATCGCGACATGGACAGGGAAGGATGGCTACACCTTC. It is translated as CASIATWTGKDGYTF.

This clonotype was picked up a small number of times. The chain has TRBV27 and TRBJ2-7; 8 bases agree with TRBD1. Trimming at V came to 9 bases and at J to 4 bases, leaving 5 bases not matched to a gene. From germline, CDR1 is MNHEY and CDR2 SMNVEV (reference sequence). CDR3 length: 12 residues. Here the CDR3 DNA reads TGTGCCAGTTGGACAGGGAATTACGAGCAGTACTTC. Protein product: CASWTGNYEQYF.

This clonotype was detected many times. The J gene is TRBJ2-7, the V gene TRBV12-3 or TRBV12-4; 14 nucleotides align to TRBD2. This CDR3 has 15 residues. The V and J ends lost 5 bases and 2 bases, in that order; junction bases with no gene match: 2. CDR3 protein: CASSEGLAGAYEQYF. The CDR3 region has the DNA TGTGCCAGCAGTGAGGGACTAGCGGGAGCCTACGAGCAGTACTTC.

The chain couples TRBV3-1 to TRBJ2-1; a possible D gene is TRBD2 (5 bases). The V end lost 0 bases, the J end lost 9 bases, and 30 bases lay between the germline ends. Germline V gene sequence: CDR1 LGHDT, CDR2 YNNKEL (reference sequence). This CDR3 spans 20 amino acids. The CDR3 DNA reads TGTGCCAGCAGCCAAGATAACCGGGATACTTACCAATACCTAGTGGGTGAGCAGTTCTTC. Translated, it gives CASSQDNRDTYQYLVGEQFF.

This clonotype has ten or more counts. The chain is built from TRBV19 and TRBJ1-1, with D hard to call. Trimming removed 1 base at V and 0 bases at J, with 9 bases between. There are 15 residues in the CDR3. The germline V gene encodes CDR1 LNHDA and CDR2 SQIVND (reference sequence). The CDR3 region is CASSIAPQLNTEAFF. The DNA for the CDR3 is TGTGCCAGTAGTATAGCCCCCCAGTTGAACACTGAAGCTTTCTTT.

The chain uses TRBV14 and TRBJ2-2; 8 nucleotides align to TRBD1. With 3 bases clipped from V and 3 bases from J, the junction kept 9 bases outside the gene matches. Germline V CDR1 and CDR2: SGHDN, FVKESK. The CDR3 runs to 17 residues. The CDR3 DNA follows: TGTGCCAGCAGCCAGGCTCGCGGGACAGGTTACACCGGGGAGCTGTTTTTT. It translates to CASSQARGTGYTGELFF.

Many counts were recorded for this clonotype. The chain couples TRBV5-4 to TRBJ2-1, with a tentative D call TRBD1 (6 bases). Germline V CDR1 and CDR2: SGHNT, YYREEE (reference sequence). V gave up 1 base and J gave up 9 bases, with 11 bases separating them. The CDR3 is 13 residues long. The CDR3 DNA is TGTGCCAGCAGCTTGCCCGTAGGGGGTGAGCAGTTCTTC. Residues: CASSLPVGGEQFF.

The rearrangement uses TRBV27 and TRBJ2-7; 9 bases are shared with TRBD2. V shed 6 bases, J shed 5 bases, and the junction held 8 bases outside the gene matches. CDR3 size: 14 residues. Germline V lookup: CDR1 MNHEY, CDR2 SMNVEV (reference sequence). This chain's CDR3 is CASSVEAGGNEQYF. The CDR3 DNA reads TGTGCCAGCAGCGTAGAAGCGGGAGGAAACGAGCAGTACTTC.

This clonotype was seen at least ten times. V usage is TRBV28 and J usage is TRBJ2-5; 8 positions match TRBD2. V shed 6 bases and J 4 bases; nucleotides not matched to a gene: 10. The germline gives CDR1 MDHEN, CDR2 SYDVKM. The CDR3 runs 15 residues. The CDR3 is CASRVPGTRAETQYF. DNA of the CDR3: TGTGCCAGCAGAGTCCCCGGGACTAGGGCAGAGACCCAGTACTTC.

There are many counts of this clonotype. The chain uses TRBV18 and TRBJ2-5; D unclear. CDR3 length equals 14 residues. CDR1 and CDR2 (germline): KGHSH, LQKENI. Trimming removed 2 bases from V and 2 bases from J, with 9 bases in between. Here the CDR3 reads CASSPVHGQETQYF. The DNA for the CDR3 is TGTGCCAGCTCACCAGTTCACGGGCAAGAGACCCAGTACTTC.

The chain is built from TRBV27 and TRBJ1-2, with 10 nucleotides matching TRBD1. This CDR3 has 17 amino acids. After removal of 5 bases from V and 6 bases from J, the junction contained 15 bases not matched to a gene. CDR1 is MNHEY and CDR2 is SMNVEV in the germline V gene (reference sequence). Here the CDR3 DNA reads TGTGCCAGCAGTCCAATCCCCCCCGGGACAGGGGTGAATGGCTACACCTTC. It specifies CASSPIPPGTGVNGYTF.

The chain recombines TRBV2 with TRBJ2-7; 13 positions match TRBD2. The germline gives CDR1 SNHLY, CDR2 FYNNEI. The length of the CDR3 is 14 residues. The V and J ends lost 5 bases and 9 bases, in that order; junction bases with no gene match: 7. The CDR3 reads CASSPGLAGLRQYF. The CDR3 DNA reads TGTGCCAGCAGTCCGGGACTAGCGGGATTGAGGCAGTACTTC. The full variable domain, completed using reference TRBV2 and TRBJ2-7, is EPEVTQTPSHQVTQMGQEVILRCVPISNHLYFYWYRQILGQKVEFLVSFYNNEISEKSEIFDDQFSVERPDGSNFTLKIRSTKLEDSAMYFCASSPGLAGLRQYFGPGTRLTVT.

The rearrangement joins TRBV6-2 or TRBV6-3 to TRBJ1-1; TRBD1 is a possible D gene (6 bases). The CDR3 consists of 15 residues. Trimming stripped 11 bases from V and 0 bases from J, with 19 bases between. Germline CDR1 and CDR2: MNHEY and SVGEGT. CDR3 in DNA: TGTGCCGGTGTGATTAGCCAGGGGTTGAACACTGAAGCTTTCTTT. Encoded protein: CAGVISQGLNTEAFF.

This clonotype was detected ten times or more. The chain carries TRBV2 and TRBJ2-5; tentatively, D is TRBD1 (6 bases). CDR3 size: 13 residues. Germline CDR1 is SNHLY and CDR2 is FYNNEI. The ends were cut back, 5 bases at V and 1 base at J, with 8 bases in the middle. Here the CDR3 reads CASSTDSQETQYF. CDR3 DNA sequence: TGTGCCAGCAGTACGGACAGCCAAGAGACCCAGTACTTC.